This T cell receptor (beta chain) is drawn from a study of blood T cell repertoires in COVID-19. About the study: Sites across the United States, Italy and Spain contributed samples from acute and convalescent COVID-19. T cells, B-cell-depleted T cells, or PBMCs supplied cDNA or gDNA.

Note on this clone: The sample has other DNA sequences that encode this CDR3 too.

Germline lookup yields CDR1 SGHRS and CDR2 YFSETQ. The CDR3 loop spans 16 amino acids. With V trimmed by 4 bases and J by 3 bases, 8 bases remained unmatched. Original processing methods: Estimation of nucleated cell counts relied on the amplification of reference gene primers. Profiled with immunoSEQ multiplex PCR; TCRdb holds only in-frame clones, not every one. V, J and clone size reflect that table, while D and trimming were determined from the DNA. Among some 200,000 clones listed, 84% were seen once. This chain links TRBV5-1 with TRBJ1-4, with 8 bases identical to TRBD1. The source of this sequence is a woman in her forties or fifties with active or convalescent COVID-19. Sequencing was done on a sample of peripheral blood. The CDR3 region is CASSLGQGGANEKLFF. DNA for the CDR3: TGCGCCAGCAGCCTTGGACAGGGAGGGGCTAATGAAAAACTGTTTTTT.